The 8 T cell receptor beta chains listed next were all sequenced from one sample in a study of blood T cells in healthy people across ages. A J-beta primer mix and a sample-barcoded 5' primer were used in a second PCR of roughly 6 to 12 cycles. TCRdb processed the 5' RACE reads anew with MiXCR; each CDR3 protein has one entry. The sample lists hundreds of thousands of distinct CDR3 sequences, about 32% seen once, with about 16% in the top ten. The material sequenced was blood. These receptors were collected from a woman aged 80 or over in good health.

Concerning this clonotype itself: This clone may be a read error of a much larger clone one base away. The chain couples TRBV4-2 to TRBJ1-2; TRBD1 matches at 7 bases. CDR1 and CDR2 from the germline V gene are LGHNA and YNFKEQ. V was clipped by 1 base and J by 13 bases; unmatched bases: 12. The CDR3 has 14 residues. In DNA, the CDR3 is TGTGCCAGCAGCCAAGCCCGGACAGGAGTAACACGCACCTTC. Translating gives CASSQARTGVTRTF.

In this sample, this clonotype turned up a few times. The V call is TRBV20-1, the J call TRBJ2-7; 7 bases are shared with TRBD1. Trimming cost V 1 base and J 2 bases; bases outside gene matches: 8. CDR1 is DFQATT, CDR2 SNEGSKA, per germline (reference sequence). The CDR3 extends over 15 amino acids. CDR3 loop: CSARVRGGSTYEQYF. CDR3 nucleotides: TGCAGTGCTAGAGTTCGAGGGGGCTCAACCTACGAGCAGTACTTC.

The CDR3 region has the DNA TGTGCCTGGAGTCGCCTGGGGACCGGGACGGTCAATGAAAAACTGTTTTTT. Its translation: CAWSRLGTGTVNEKLFF. This rearrangement joins TRBV30 to TRBJ1-4; D is possibly TRBD1 (5 bases). Germline V gene data show CDR1 as GTSNPN and CDR2 as SVGIG (reference sequence). V dropped 2 bases and J dropped 5 bases, with 21 bases sitting between them. The CDR3 runs to 17 residues.

This clonotype was counted at least ten times. This chain uses TRBV7-9 with TRBJ1-6; D is possibly TRBD1 (6 bases). The ends were cut back, 2 bases at V and 10 bases at J, with 12 bases in the middle. This CDR3 spans 14 amino acids. Germline-derived CDR1 and CDR2 are SEHNR and FQNEAQ (reference sequence). CDR3 sequence: CASSLSVGGSPLHF. The CDR3 region has the DNA TGTGCCAGCAGCTTATCAGTAGGGGGATCACCCCTCCACTTT. The full variable domain, in which reference TRBV7-9 and TRBJ1-6 provide the parts outside the CDR3, is DTGVSQNPRHKITKRGQNVTFRCDPISEHNRLYWYRQTLGQGPEFLTYFQNEAQLEKSRLLSDRFSAERPKGSFSTLEIQRTEQGDSAMYLCASSLSVGGSPLHFGNGTRLTVT.

In this sample, this clonotype turned up many times. J is TRBJ2-7 and V is TRBV19; D gene ambiguous. Trimming removed 4 bases from V and 3 bases from J, with 13 bases in between. Germline V gene sequence: CDR1 LNHDA, CDR2 SQIVND (reference sequence). There are 14 residues in the CDR3. For the CDR3, the DNA is TGTGCCAGTAGTACTCTCGGCGGAGACTACGAGCAGTACTTC. Protein: CASSTLGGDYEQYF.

This clonotype was seen ten or more times. This chain joins TRBV27 and TRBJ2-5; 9 nucleotides match TRBD2. Germline V lookup: CDR1 MNHEY, CDR2 SMNVEV (reference sequence). With V trimmed by 5 bases and J by 4 bases, 2 bases remained unmatched. The CDR3 sequence is 13 residues long. DNA of the CDR3: TGTGCCAGCAGTGCGGGACTAGCAGAGACCCAGTACTTC. This encodes CASSAGLAETQYF.

This clonotype was recorded at least ten times. J is TRBJ1-2 and V is TRBV4-3; the match to TRBD1 covers 7 bases. Unmatched junction bases numbered 4, after V lost 3 bases and J lost 3 bases. Germline V gene sequence: CDR1 LGHNA, CDR2 YSLEER. CDR3 length equals 14 residues. CDR3 nucleotides: TGCGCCAGCAGCCAGGCCACAGGGGACTATGGCTACACCTTC. Translation gives CASSQATGDYGYTF.

Only a few counts were recorded for this clonotype. The genes are TRBV20-1 and TRBJ1-1, with D uncertain. Looked up from germline, CDR1 is DFQATT and CDR2 is SNEGSKA (reference sequence). There are 14 residues in the CDR3. The V end lost 3 bases, the J end lost 1 base, and 12 bases lay between the germline ends. This CDR3 is CSASGTNSNTEAFF. The CDR3 DNA sequence: TGCAGTGCTAGCGGCACGAATTCGAACACTGAAGCTTTCTTT.